These 10 T cell receptor beta chains share one sample of origin, sequenced in a study of cytomegalovirus exposure and HLA in healthy donors. PCR primers comprised 60 Vbeta and 13 Jbeta primers. Libraries were prepared by immunoSEQ multiplex PCR; TCRdb keeps only in-frame clonotypes and omits some of them. Of 150,000 or so clones listed, 60% to 80% were seen once; the top ten hold about 3%. Sequencing used PBMCs. The source is a man in his forties or fifties in good health and CMV-seronegative.

This chain links TRBV7-9 with TRBJ1-2; no clear D. Deletions cut 1 base from V and 3 bases from J, with 3 bases between. The germline gives CDR1 SEHNR, CDR2 FQNEAQ (reference sequence). This CDR3 is 12 amino acids long. DNA for the CDR3: TGTGCCAGCAGCTTAGTATACTATGGCTACACCTTC. Its protein product is CASSLVYYGYTF.

The chain links TRBV9 to TRBJ1-2; 12 bases map to TRBD1. The junction had 13 bases not matched to a gene; V was cut back by 4 bases and J by 6 bases. The CDR3 has 17 residues. Germline assignment: CDR1 SGDLS and CDR2 YYNGEE. CDR3 in amino acids: CASSLRSGTGGIHGYTF. The CDR3 DNA reads as TGTGCCAGCAGCTTACGGTCCGGGACAGGGGGCATTCATGGCTACACCTTC.

The chain recombines TRBV19 with TRBJ2-7; D possibly corresponds to TRBD1 (6 bases). CDR1 is LNHDA and CDR2 is SQIVND in the germline V gene (reference sequence). Between the trimmed V and J ends, which lost 4 bases and 0 bases, there was a span of 7 bases. This CDR3 is built from 13 residues. The CDR3 bases are TGTGCCAGTAGTAAGGGACACTCCTACGAGCAGTACTTC. Protein sequence: CASSKGHSYEQYF.

This chain links TRBV5-6 with TRBJ2-3; 9 bases align to TRBD2. The germline V gene has CDR1 SGHDT and CDR2 YYEEEE. This CDR3 is built from 16 residues. V lost 1 base and J lost 1; bases outside the gene matches: 4. The CDR3, as DNA: TGTGCCAGCAGCTTGTACAAGCGGGGGGGCACAGATACGCAGTATTTT. Protein sequence: CASSLYKRGGTDTQYF.

The chain employs TRBV10-3 and TRBJ2-7, with D tentatively TRBD2 (6 bases). Germline CDR1 is ENHRY and CDR2 is SYGVKD. This CDR3 region has 11 residues. The V end was cut by 10 bases, the J end by 1 base, with 8 bases between. This CDR3 is CATTSSYEQYF. The CDR3 nucleotides are TGTGCCACGACTAGTTCCTACGAGCAGTACTTC.

This clone has only a few counts. The chain joins TRBV12-5 to TRBJ1-1; TRBD1 agrees at 7 bases. The ends lost 0 bases at V and 3 bases at J; junction bases unmatched: 16. The germline V gene has CDR1 LGHNT and CDR2 FRNRAP. This CDR3 has 19 residues. The CDR3 loop reads CASGLVPVFGDREDTEAFF. CDR3 coding DNA: TGTGCTAGTGGTTTGGTACCAGTGTTCGGAGACAGGGAAGACACTGAAGCTTTCTTT.

The rearrangement links TRBV2 to TRBJ2-5; the match to TRBD2 covers 7 bases. From germline, CDR1 is SNHLY and CDR2 FYNNEI. The CDR3 is 13 amino acids. J lost 4 bases, V lost 9 bases, and 8 bases had no gene match. CDR3 amino acids: CASPKWGGETQYF. Written as DNA, the CDR3 is TGTGCCAGTCCTAAGTGGGGGGGAGAGACCCAGTACTTC.

The V gene is TRBV9, the J gene TRBJ2-4, with 7 positions matching TRBD1. The CDR3 has 16 amino acids. The germline gives CDR1 SGDLS, CDR2 YYNGEE. With 0 bases clipped from V and 0 bases from J, the junction kept 3 bases outside the gene matches. The CDR3 bases are TGTGCCAGCAGCGTAGCGGGACAGCTAGCCAAAAACATTCAGTACTTC. Residues: CASSVAGQLAKNIQYF.

The chain links TRBV7-8 to TRBJ1-2; D uncertain. Germline assignment: CDR1 SGHVS and CDR2 FQNEAQ. Trimming removed 2 bases from V and 4 bases from J, with 8 bases in between. The CDR3 is made up of 13 amino acids. The CDR3 nucleotides read TGTGCCAGCAGCTTACGAGCACCCTATGGCTACACCTTC. This gives the protein CASSLRAPYGYTF.

V usage is TRBV27 and J usage is TRBJ2-1; no reliable D call. This CDR3 region has 14 residues. V was trimmed by 2 bases and J by 7 bases, leaving 12 bases between them. The germline V gene has CDR1 MNHEY and CDR2 SMNVEV (reference sequence). DNA for the CDR3: TGTGCCAGCAGTTTAATCTTCGCGTGGAATGAGCAGTTCTTC. This encodes CASSLIFAWNEQFF.